Presented here are 23 T cell receptor beta chains from one specimen sequenced in a study of cytomegalovirus exposure and HLA in healthy donors (dated by TCRdb to 2017 to 2019). The method was the immunoSEQ multiplex PCR assay. A mixture of 60 forward primers for TCR Vbeta segments and 13 reverse primers for TCR Jbeta segments was used in the multiplex PCR. The source is immuneACCESS, and TCRdb retained only in-frame sequences with V and J called. Part of the clones is not carried over; for the studies checked, unresolved V genes explain less than half of this, and the remainder is unexplained. This sample is represented by roughly 180,000 clones; about 10% of them were singletons. The ten largest clones take up approximately 1.4% of the sample. Sequences were obtained from PBMCs. The receptors derive from a woman aged 30 to 39 in good health and CMV-seropositive.

This clone showed up just a few times. V and J are TRBV9 and TRBJ2-7; TRBD1 aligns across 10 bases. The junction had 5 bases not matched to a gene; V was cut back by 3 bases and J by 5 bases. The germline V gene has CDR1 SGDLS and CDR2 YYNGEE. The CDR3 runs 14 residues. The CDR3 DNA follows: TGTGCCAGCAGCGACGGGACAGGGGTGGACGAGCAGTACTTC. It translates to CASSDGTGVDEQYF.

The chain couples TRBV2 to TRBJ1-1; D not certain. Germline values: CDR1 SNHLY, CDR2 FYNNEI. This CDR3 has 14 residues. With 4 bases removed from V and 2 bases from J, the gap between germline ends came to 11 bases. Here the CDR3 reads CASSVYKFNTEAFF. DNA of the CDR3: TGTGCCAGCAGTGTATACAAATTCAACACTGAAGCTTTCTTT. Full variable domain (rest looked up from reference TRBV2 and TRBJ1-1): EPEVTQTPSHQVTQMGQEVILRCVPISNHLYFYWYRQILGQKVEFLVSFYNNEISEKSEIFDDQFSVERPDGSNFTLKIRSTKLEDSAMYFCASSVYKFNTEAFFGQGTRLTVV.

This clone was detected only a few times. The rearrangement joins TRBV19 to TRBJ1-2; TRBD1 is a possible D gene (5 bases). The CDR3 sequence is 14 residues long. Per the germline V gene, CDR1 is LNHDA and CDR2 is SQIVND (reference sequence). Trimming removed 3 bases at V and 5 bases at J, with 13 bases between. CDR3 bases: TGTGCCAGTAGTATCAGACAGACCCTATATGGCTACACCTTC. The encoded protein is CASSIRQTLYGYTF. The complete variable domain, with remaining parts taken from reference TRBV19 and TRBJ1-2, reads DGGITQSPKYLFRKEGQNVTLSCEQNLNHDAMYWYRQDPGQGLRLIYYSQIVNDFQKGDIAEGYSVSREKKESFPLTVTSAQKNPTAFYLCASSIRQTLYGYTFGSGTRLTVV.

This clone was counted between two and nine times. This chain links TRBV25-1 with TRBJ1-2; D not resolved. V lost 1 base and J 5 bases, leaving 8 bases between the germline ends. This CDR3 is built from 13 residues. From germline, CDR1 is MGHDK and CDR2 SYGVNS. This chain's CDR3 is CASSESLLYGYTF. The DNA for the CDR3 is TGTGCCAGCAGTGAATCCCTTCTTTATGGCTACACCTTC.

The chain recombines TRBV7-9 with TRBJ2-1, with D possibly being TRBD2 (6 bases). Trimming took off 6 bases at V and 3 bases at J, with 12 bases between the two ends. Germline-derived CDR1 and CDR2 are SEHNR and FQNEAQ (reference sequence). There are 14 residues in the CDR3. CDR3 sequence (DNA): TGTGCCAGCAGTGAGAGGGGACTCTACAATGAGCAGTTCTTC. This sequence encodes CASSERGLYNEQFF.

This clone was observed a handful of times. The chain combines TRBV27 with TRBJ2-3, with 7 bases that match TRBD1. V was clipped by 7 bases and J by 3 bases; unmatched bases: 7. The CDR3 consists of 14 residues. From germline, CDR1 is MNHEY and CDR2 SMNVEV (reference sequence). This chain's CDR3 is CASTNRGRTDTQYF. The CDR3 DNA sequence: TGTGCCAGCACCAACAGGGGAAGGACAGATACGCAGTATTTT.

This clone was detected only a few times. The V gene is TRBV10-1, the J gene TRBJ2-4; D remains unclear. The CDR3 extends over 16 amino acids. The V and J ends lost 1 base and 0 bases respectively, with 10 bases between them. The germline V gene has CDR1 WNHNN and CDR2 SYGVQD (reference sequence). This CDR3 is CASSEFAKLAKNIQYF. DNA for the CDR3: TGCGCCAGCAGTGAGTTCGCCAAACTAGCCAAAAACATTCAGTACTTC.

V gene TRBV6-4 combines with J gene TRBJ2-7; D is uncertain. In germline, CDR1 is MRHNA, CDR2 SNTAGT. Trimming pared 2 bases from V and 5 bases from J, leaving 13 bases between. This CDR3 spans 14 amino acids. The chain's CDR3 is CASSDVRRHHEQYF. The CDR3 region has the DNA TGTGCCAGCAGTGACGTCCGCAGGCACCACGAGCAGTACTTC.

In its sample, this clone was seen a few times. V usage is TRBV10-1 and J usage is TRBJ1-1; D unresolved. Trimming removed 2 bases at V and 4 bases at J, with 11 bases between. Germline V lookup: CDR1 WNHNN, CDR2 SYGVQD (reference sequence). This CDR3 is built from 14 residues. The CDR3 here is CASSEGGLGTEAFF. The CDR3 bases are TGCGCCAGCAGTGAGGGAGGACTCGGCACTGAAGCTTTCTTT.

This clone appeared a few times. The chain links TRBV9 to TRBJ2-7; weak D call: TRBD1 (6 bases). This CDR3 contains 13 residues. Germline assignment: CDR1 SGDLS and CDR2 YYNGEE. Trimming took off 3 bases at V and 3 bases at J, with 10 bases between the two ends. CDR3 nucleotide sequence: TGTGCCAGCAGCGCCGGGACAATCTACGAGCAGTACTTC. Translating it yields CASSAGTIYEQYF.

This rearrangement joins TRBV5-1 to TRBJ1-4; 10 bases match TRBD1. The V segment lost 4 bases and the J segment 8 bases; nucleotides outside the gene matches: 8. This CDR3 region has 15 residues. Germline lookup yields CDR1 SGHRS and CDR2 YFSETQ. Here the CDR3 reads CASSIRTGGREKLFF. DNA for the CDR3: TGCGCCAGCAGCATTCGGACAGGGGGACGGGAAAAACTGTTTTTT.

In its sample, this clone was seen a few times. The rearrangement uses TRBV6-5 and TRBJ2-7; the D gene is possibly TRBD2 (6 bases). CDR3 length: 12 residues. Per the germline V gene, CDR1 is MNHEY and CDR2 is SVGAGI. V was clipped by 2 bases and J by 7 bases, with 9 bases between them. CDR3 nucleotides: TGTGCCAGCAGTTACGGGGGGTGGGAGCAGTACTTC. The encoded protein is CASSYGGWEQYF.

A few counts support this clone. The chain recombines TRBV6-1 with TRBJ2-5; 8 nucleotides match TRBD1. This CDR3 contains 14 residues. Germline values: CDR1 MNHNS, CDR2 SASEGT. Unmatched junction bases numbered 5, after V lost 3 bases and J lost 5 bases. The CDR3 nucleotides read TGTGCCAGCAGTGACGGACAGGGTTGGGAGACCCAGTACTTC. It yields the protein CASSDGQGWETQYF.

The rearrangement joins TRBV5-4 to TRBJ2-1, with 7 nucleotides matching TRBD2. CDR1 is SGHNT, CDR2 YYREEE, per germline (reference sequence). The V and J ends lost 0 bases and 5 bases, in that order; junction bases with no gene match: 8. The CDR3 covers 16 residues. The CDR3 loop is CASSLAGLLTHNEQFF. The CDR3 DNA reads as TGTGCCAGCAGCTTGGCGGGACTACTTACTCACAATGAGCAGTTCTTC.

The table lists this clone with a few counts. The chain recombines TRBV7-8 with TRBJ1-2; D call uncertain. Germline V gene data show CDR1 as SGHVS and CDR2 as FQNEAQ. The CDR3 has 14 residues. The ends were cut back, 0 bases at V and 6 bases at J, with 11 bases in the middle. Here the CDR3 reads CASSLAGEGDGYTF. The CDR3 DNA is TGTGCCAGCAGCTTAGCCGGGGAGGGTGATGGCTACACCTTC.

This clone was seen a few times. The chain's CDR3 is CASSSPRTSVGYEQYF. The CDR3 coding sequence is TGTGCCAGCAGCTCCCCCCGGACTAGCGTTGGGTACGAGCAGTACTTC. The rearrangement joins TRBV5-4 to TRBJ2-7, with 9 nucleotides matching TRBD2. V lost 3 bases to trimming and J lost 4 bases; unmatched junction nucleotides: 11. Germline V CDR1 and CDR2: SGHNT, YYREEE (reference sequence). The CDR3 totals 16 residues.

The rearrangement uses TRBV6-5 and TRBJ2-2, with 9 bases that match TRBD2. Germline CDR1 and CDR2: MNHEY and SVGAGI. CDR3 length: 15 amino acids. After removal of 6 bases from V and 5 bases from J, the junction contained 7 bases not matched to a gene. The CDR3 coding sequence is TGTGCCAGCAGATCCGTAGCGGGAGTTACCGGGGAGCTGTTTTTT. It codes for CASRSVAGVTGELFF.

This clone showed up just once. This chain joins TRBV11-1 and TRBJ2-1; 7 positions agree with TRBD2. Germline loops: CDR1 SGHAT, CDR2 FQDESV (reference sequence). This CDR3 spans 16 amino acids. The J segment lost 9 bases and the V segment lost 1 base, leaving 12 bases of the junction unmatched. The CDR3 sequence is CASSLGGGLADLEQFF. The CDR3 coding sequence is TGTGCCAGCAGCTTAGGGGGCGGCCTAGCGGACCTTGAGCAGTTCTTC.

The chain joins TRBV27 to TRBJ1-3; D possibly corresponds to TRBD1 (6 bases). Trimming pared 11 bases from V and 0 bases from J, leaving 14 bases between. Germline V gene lookup returns CDR1 MNHEY and CDR2 SMNVEV (reference sequence). CDR3 length equals 14 residues. In DNA, the CDR3 is TGTGCCCACTGGACAGCCTACTCTGGAAACACCATATATTTT. Protein product: CAHWTAYSGNTIYF.

The V call is TRBV19, the J call TRBJ2-5; 9 bases are a match to TRBD1. Losses at the gene ends were 8 bases for V and 7 bases for J; bases not matched to a gene: 14. The CDR3 loop spans 15 amino acids. In germline, CDR1 is LNHDA, CDR2 SQIVND (reference sequence). CDR3 DNA sequence: TGTGCCAGTTCCGACAGGGGGACTTCCAAGAGGACCCAGTACTTC. This translates into CASSDRGTSKRTQYF.

This clone has only a few counts. The chain uses TRBV5-4 and TRBJ1-3, with 7 bases lining up with TRBD1. This CDR3 comprises 15 residues. The germline V gene encodes CDR1 SGHNT and CDR2 YYREEE (reference sequence). Losses at the gene ends were 4 bases for V and 4 bases for J; bases not matched to a gene: 8. The CDR3 loop reads CASSPRTGGGNTIYF. CDR3 in DNA: TGTGCCAGCAGCCCACGGACAGGAGGGGGAAACACCATATATTTT.

Only a few counts were recorded for this clone. The chain is built from TRBV2 and TRBJ2-3; D uncertain. CDR1 SNHLY and CDR2 FYNNEI come from the germline V gene. The CDR3 consists of 12 residues. Trimming stripped 8 bases from V and 2 bases from J, with 8 bases between. The CDR3 protein is CASDISTDTQYF. The CDR3 DNA reads as TGTGCCAGCGACATATCCACAGATACGCAGTATTTT.

This clone was detected only a few times. CDR3 protein: CASSPGTGIRDEQFF. DNA of the CDR3: TGTGCCAGCAGCCCAGGGACAGGGATTCGCGATGAGCAGTTCTTC. The rearrangement links TRBV7-9 to TRBJ2-1; TRBD1 agrees at 9 bases. This CDR3 has 15 amino acids. V gave up 5 bases and J gave up 8 bases; unmatched junction bases: 10. The germline V gene has CDR1 SEHNR and CDR2 FQNEAQ (reference sequence).